This TCR beta chain was sequenced in a study of blood T cells in healthy people across ages (dated by TCRdb to about 2015). Regarding the research as a whole: In model experiments, template switching captured about one uniquely barcoded TCR beta cDNA molecule for every two T cells. The study measured age-related changes in TCR beta repertoire diversity using deep sequencing normalized with unique cDNA molecular identifiers. The donors were divided into four age groups: young (average 16 years), middle-aged (under 40), aged (under 70) and long-lived (about 80). To avoid experimental bias, donors of different ages were randomly spread across the sequencing lanes. The study analyzed two additional independent replicas of 1 million unique cDNA reads from the same blood draw for two donors, one aged 18 to 29 and one aged 80 or older.

Only a few counts were recorded for this clonotype. Its antigen target is currently unknown. No base qualities exist here, and no much larger clone lies one base off it. The research as a whole found: Since profiling was done on bulk unsorted PBMCs, naive and antigen-experienced compartments could not be conclusively compared. Estimates of total diversity based on one million sequenced T cells were considered lower bounds and underestimates. Observed TCR beta diversity per million T cells fell roughly linearly with age, and a significant reduction was already apparent by age roughly 41. Donor CMV infection status was unknown, potentially confounding age-related changes in expanded clonotypes. The long-lived group showed more naive CD4+ T cells, fewer expanded clones and increased TCR diversity than the aged group, suggesting age selection. The percentage of naive T cells measured by flow cytometry correlated strongly with observed TCR beta diversity.

From cysteine to phenylalanine, the CDR3 is 14 amino acids long. Just the 42-base CDR3 DNA is kept, in frame starting at base 1. In the germline V gene, CDR1 corresponds to SQVTM and CDR2 to ANQGSEA. Germline trimming amounts to 2 bases on V and 4 bases on J, with 6 as the count of junction bases outside the gene matches. The 39 donors, aged about 6 to 90 years, were systemically healthy Caucasian individuals from Russia. Each donor gave roughly 11 milliliters of peripheral blood, drawn into EDTA-treated Vacutainer tubes. Ficoll-Paque density-gradient centrifugation was used to isolate PBMCs, with at least 6.5 million per sample. Total RNA was extracted from PBMCs with Trizol reagent, with at least 5.5 micrograms obtained per sample. The percentages of naive CD45RAhigh/CD27high T cells were determined by flow cytometry on a PBMC aliquot from every donor. The library relied on 5' RACE. Sequencing instrument: Illumina HiSeq 2500. A second roughly 7 to 11 cycle PCR used a sample-barcoded 5' primer and a J-beta primer mix. Each TCR beta cDNA molecule received a unique molecular identifier from a template-switch 5' adaptor carrying 12 random nucleotides. At least 3 million CDR3-containing paired-end reads were obtained from each sample. First-strand cDNA was synthesized from all RNA with the Mint cDNA synthesis kit, primed by a TRBC-specific oligonucleotide. Following uracil-DNA glycosylase treatment, all cDNA underwent a first 18-cycle PCR with the universal primers M1SS and BC2_uni_R. The authors' analysis ran thus. For normalization, 1 million high-quality reads were randomly selected from each sample, with every read carrying a distinct molecular identifier. Instead of being binned into consensus sequences, reads with shared molecular identifiers were discarded. CDR3 identification, clonotype clustering and error correction used MiTCR with a Q25 quality threshold and the strictest error-elimination algorithm. Lower-bound total TCR beta diversity was estimated with a nonparametric unseen species model using Euler transformation. Clones were called with MiXCR by TCRdb after fastp trimmed the public reads at Q25, and only in-frame beta chains were retained. Every CDR3 protein is listed once, alongside the most common genes and DNA of its rows. In this record, the V and J calls reflect TCRdb's handling and not the investigators' own analysis. The sample yields 1,300,000 or so distinct CDR3 sequences; approximately 63% were counted once. The ten largest clones add up to about 6.7% of the sample.

The specimen was blood. The V and J segments used are TRBV29-1 and TRBJ1-2; TRBD1 aligns with 8 central bases. This sequence was found in a man aged 18-30 years in good health. The DNA sequence reads TGCAGCGTTGAATTTAGGGGGACAGGCTATGGCTACACCTTC. Its protein product is CSVEFRGTGYGYTF. This CDR3, with the reference TRBV29-1 and TRBJ1-2 proteins standing in past its ends, gives the full variable domain SAVISQKPSRDICQRGTSLTIQCQVDSQVTMMFWYRQQPGQSLTLIATANQGSEATYESGFVIDKFPISRPNLTFSTLTVSNMSPEDSSIYLCSVEFRGTGYGYTFGSGTRLTVV.